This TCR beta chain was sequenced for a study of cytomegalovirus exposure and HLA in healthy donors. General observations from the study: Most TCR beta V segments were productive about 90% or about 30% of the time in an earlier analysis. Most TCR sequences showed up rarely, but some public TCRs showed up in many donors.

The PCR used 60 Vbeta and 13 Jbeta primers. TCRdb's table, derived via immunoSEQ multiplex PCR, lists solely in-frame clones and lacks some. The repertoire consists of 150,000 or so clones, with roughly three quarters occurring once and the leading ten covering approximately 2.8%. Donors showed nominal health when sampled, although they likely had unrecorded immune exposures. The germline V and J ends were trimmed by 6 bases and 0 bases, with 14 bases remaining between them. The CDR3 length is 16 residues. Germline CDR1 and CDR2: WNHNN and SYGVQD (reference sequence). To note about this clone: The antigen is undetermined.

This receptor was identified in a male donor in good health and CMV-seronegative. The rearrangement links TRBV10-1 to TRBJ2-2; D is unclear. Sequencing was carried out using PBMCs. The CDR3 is CASRTSRIANTGELFF. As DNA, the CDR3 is TGCGCCAGCAGGACCTCGAGGATAGCGAACACCGGGGAGCTGTTTTTT.